This record looks at one T cell receptor (beta chain) sequence and its context. Antigen unknown. The junction differs from germline at one of its ends, possibly a read error. Produced via immunoSEQ multiplex PCR; TCRdb's table is partial and in-frame only. This sample has about 320,000 clones, with around 90% found just once. This sample is drawn from a study of Ad26.COV2.S vaccination and SARS-CoV-2 variants. Whole-study results and caveats: Non-spike TCR breadth was similar in vaccine and placebo recipients. Those who received the vaccine showed greater spike-specific TCR breadth than those given placebo.

Treatment in this sample: roughly 18 received Ad26.COV2.S at low or high dose, single or two shots; about 5 received placebo; per-sample allocation not given. The samples date from day 63 after the first vaccine or placebo injection. The CDR3 sequence is 13 residues long. CDR1 is SEHNR and CDR2 is FQNEAQ in the germline V gene (reference sequence). The starting material was peripheral blood, obtained in a trial of Ad26.COV2.S vaccine versus placebo. This chain joins TRBV7-9 and TRBJ1-2, with 10 bases fitting TRBD1. The TCR sequence derives from a person between 18 and 65 years old who received the Ad26.COV2.S COVID-19 vaccine or a placebo. The CDR3 DNA sequence: TGTGCCAGCGGCAATTCCGGGACAGGGGTCGACTTATTC. Residues: CASGNSGTGVDLF.